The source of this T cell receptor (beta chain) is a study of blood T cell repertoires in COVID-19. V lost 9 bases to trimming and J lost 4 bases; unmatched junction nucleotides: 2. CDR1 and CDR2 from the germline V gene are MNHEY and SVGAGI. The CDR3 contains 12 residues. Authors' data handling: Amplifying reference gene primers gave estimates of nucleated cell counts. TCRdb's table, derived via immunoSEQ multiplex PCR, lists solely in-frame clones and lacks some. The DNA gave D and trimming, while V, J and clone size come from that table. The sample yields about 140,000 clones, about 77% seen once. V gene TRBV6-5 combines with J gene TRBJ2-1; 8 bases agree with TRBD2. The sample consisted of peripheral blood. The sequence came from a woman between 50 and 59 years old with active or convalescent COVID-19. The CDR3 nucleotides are TGTGCCAGTAGCGGGGAGTACAATGAGCAGTTCTTC. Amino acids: CASSGEYNEQFF.